The clone carrying this TCR beta chain was recorded a few times. No antigen is known for it. cDNA synthesis used the whole RNA isolate, giving expressed TCRB sequences. Clones were read by immunoSEQ multiplex PCR, and TCRdb kept only the in-frame ones, dropping some. The sample includes 550,000 to 850,000 clones, around 15% of them seen just once. The collection from each donor was one heparinised blood draw averaging about 116 mL. Purities over 98% were achieved in all sorted populations. These data come from a study of beta chain features in type 1 diabetes. General observations from the study: Significant though moderate, a shortening of TCRB CDR3s appeared in all four CD4+ subsets of Type 1 diabetes patients. VDJ junctions sequenced from type 1 diabetes patients showed fewer insertions and more deletions. The naive, central memory and Treg TCRB repertoires showed an apparent similarity that was greater among patients than among healthy donors.

CDR1 SGDLS and CDR2 YYNGEE come from the germline V gene. This CDR3 is built from 15 residues. Trimming took 0 bases from V and 8 from J, leaving 17 bases between them. Material for sequencing was naive CD4+ T cells from blood. This chain uses TRBV9 with TRBJ1-1; D possibly corresponds to TRBD1 (5 bases). This clonotype originated in a young man with type 1 diabetes. CDR3 amino acids: CASSVDSQPGTEAFF. The CDR3 DNA reads as TGTGCCAGCAGCGTAGATTCACAGCCCGGGACCGAAGCTTTCTTT.